These 8 T cell receptor beta chains were all obtained from the same sample, sequenced in a study of blood T cell repertoires in COVID-19. The data were produced by immunoSEQ multiplex PCR, yet TCRdb's version contains in-frame clones alone and is incomplete. The sample contains 200,000 or so clones, over 75% of which appear only once. Sequencing input: peripheral blood. These receptors came from a man between 60 and 75 years old with acute or convalescent COVID-19.

V is TRBV4-3 and J is TRBJ1-1; the D gene is possibly TRBD1 (5 bases). Trimming removed 0 bases at V and 3 bases at J, with 14 bases between. CDR3 size: 16 residues. Per the germline V gene, CDR1 is LGHNA and CDR2 is YSLEER. This CDR3 reads CASSQDIGRVDTEAFF. CDR3 DNA sequence: TGCGCCAGCAGCCAAGATATCGGCAGGGTTGACACTGAAGCTTTCTTT.

This chain uses TRBV5-6 with TRBJ2-7; no definite D call. V lost 1 base, J lost 6 bases, and 11 bases lay in between. From germline, CDR1 is SGHDT and CDR2 YYEEEE. This CDR3 is 13 amino acids long. CDR3 in amino acids: CASSLPRSREQYF. In DNA form, the CDR3 reads TGTGCCAGCAGCTTGCCCAGGTCCCGCGAGCAGTACTTC.

The chain combines TRBV30 with TRBJ2-5; 9 nucleotides agree with TRBD2. Germline V gives CDR1 GTSNPN, CDR2 SVGIG (reference sequence). The CDR3 extends over 14 amino acids. The J segment lost 5 bases and the V segment lost 4 bases, leaving 8 bases of the junction unmatched. DNA of the CDR3: TGTGCCTGGACGATAGCGGGAGTACCTGAGACCCAGTACTTC. This encodes CAWTIAGVPETQYF.

This clone was recorded only once. The V and J genes are TRBV5-1 and TRBJ1-3; a possible D gene is TRBD1 (5 bases). The CDR3 runs to 16 residues. Per germline, CDR1 SGHRS and CDR2 YFSETQ. Trimming took 5 bases from V and 4 from J, leaving 19 bases between them. CDR3 protein: CASSNLERGFGNTIYF. Written as DNA, the CDR3 is TGCGCCAGCAGTAATCTTGAGCGGGGGTTCGGAAACACCATATATTTT. Complete variable domain (other parts from reference TRBV5-1 and TRBJ1-3): KAGVTQTPRYLIKTRGQQVTLSCSPISGHRSVSWYQQTPGQGLQFLFEYFSETQRNKGNFPGRFSGRQFSNSRSEMNVSTLELGDSALYLCASSNLERGFGNTIYFGEGSWLTVV.

The CDR3 reads CASSFGQEAVYEQYF. In DNA, the CDR3 is TGTGCCAGCAGCTTCGGACAGGAGGCAGTCTACGAGCAGTACTTC. The genes are TRBV7-6 and TRBJ2-7; the match to TRBD1 covers 7 bases. Germline loops: CDR1 SGHVS, CDR2 FNYEAQ. V was pared by 3 bases and J by 3 bases, with 8 bases of the junction left unmatched. This CDR3 region has 15 residues.

This chain connects TRBV6-5 to TRBJ2-3, with D tentatively TRBD1 (6 bases). Germline lookup yields CDR1 MNHEY and CDR2 SVGAGI. V shed 1 base and J shed 3 bases, with 11 bases lying between them. The CDR3 is 15 residues long. CDR3: CASSYWGTGTDTQYF. The CDR3 DNA reads TGTGCCAGCAGTTACTGGGGAACAGGGACAGATACGCAGTATTTT.

The V gene is TRBV6-5, the J gene TRBJ1-1, with D perhaps matching TRBD1 (5 bases). This CDR3 contains 16 residues. Germline CDR1 is MNHEY and CDR2 is SVGAGI. The V end was cut by 2 bases, the J end by 4 bases, with 17 bases between. As DNA, the CDR3 is TGTGCCAGCAGTTACGCTAGGGGCGGGGTACTCACTGAAGCTTTCTTT. This gives the protein CASSYARGGVLTEAFF.

The chain has TRBV5-1 and TRBJ2-4; perhaps TRBD2 as D (7 bases). Trimming removed 2 bases at V and 5 bases at J, with 8 bases between. CDR1 SGHRS and CDR2 YFSETQ come from the germline V gene. The CDR3 is 13 amino acids. CDR3 in DNA: TGCGCCAGCAGCTTAGGGGGGGAAAACATTCAGTACTTC. Amino acid sequence: CASSLGGENIQYF.